This TCR beta chain was obtained from a study of blood T cell repertoires in COVID-19. About the study: The origin of the acute and convalescent COVID-19 samples was the United States, Italy and Spain. The cDNA or gDNA used as material had been derived from T cells, B-cell-depleted T cells, or PBMCs.

In the original analysis: Using reference gene primer amplification, nucleated cell counts were estimated. The table came from immunoSEQ multiplex PCR; TCRdb's copy has only in-frame clones and leaves some out. V, J and clone size are taken as reported in that table, and D and trimming were inferred from the DNA itself. The sample lists 250,000 to 350,000 clones, around 89% occurring once. The CDR3 runs 15 residues. The germline V gene encodes CDR1 LNHDA and CDR2 SQIVND (reference sequence). V shed 6 bases and J shed 7 bases, with 19 bases lying between them. The clonotype originates from a woman in her 50s with active or convalescent COVID-19. The rearrangement uses TRBV19 and TRBJ1-3; D ambiguous. Sequencing was done on a sample of peripheral blood. CDR3 protein: CASRSAGARWNTIYF. The CDR3 region has the DNA TGTGCCAGTAGATCCGCAGGTGCAAGGTGGAACACCATATATTTT.